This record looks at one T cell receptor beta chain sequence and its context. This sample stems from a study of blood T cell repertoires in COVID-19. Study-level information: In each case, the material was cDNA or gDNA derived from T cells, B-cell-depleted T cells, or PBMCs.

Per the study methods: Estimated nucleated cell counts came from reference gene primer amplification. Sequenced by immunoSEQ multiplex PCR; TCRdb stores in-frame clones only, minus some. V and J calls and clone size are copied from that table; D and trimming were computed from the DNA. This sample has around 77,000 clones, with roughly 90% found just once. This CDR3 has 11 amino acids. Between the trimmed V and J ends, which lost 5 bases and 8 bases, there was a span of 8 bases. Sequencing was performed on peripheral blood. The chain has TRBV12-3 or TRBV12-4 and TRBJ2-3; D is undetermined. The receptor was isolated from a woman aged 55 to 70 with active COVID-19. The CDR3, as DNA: TGTGCCAGCAGTGCCTCGGGTACGCAGTATTTT. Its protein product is CASSASGTQYF.